This is a list of T cell receptor beta chains from one sample in a study of blood T cell repertoires in COVID-19. Assay: immunoSEQ multiplex PCR; the TCRdb copy retains only in-frame clones and omits some. The table has some 320,000 clones, about 89% seen once. Sequencing used PBMCs or T cells enriched from blood (not recorded which). The receptors were gathered from a man in his sixties who had recovered from COVID-19. Each CDR3 is given with its conserved first and last residue. D genes are given only for firm matches. Clone size is shown for a subset of rows, as once, few, many or a class of expanded clone.

D gene	J gene	clone size	V gene	CDR3 protein	CDR3 DNA
TRBD1	TRBJ1-3	NA	TRBV18	CASSPRGQAFSGNTIYF	TGTGCCAGCTCACCACGAGGACAGGCTTTCTCTGGAAACACCATATATTTT
NA	TRBJ2-1	NA	TRBV10-3	CAISTLASGSDEQFF	TGTGCCATCAGCACCCTCGCGAGTGGGAGCGATGAGCAGTTCTTC
NA	TRBJ2-7	NA	TRBV5-1	CASSLFQGPPYEQYF	TGCGCCAGCAGCTTGTTCCAGGGTCCACCCTACGAGCAGTACTTC
TRBD1	TRBJ2-1	NA	TRBV9	CASSPGQGAYNEQFF	TGTGCCAGCAGCCCTGGACAGGGGGCTTACAATGAGCAGTTCTTC
NA	TRBJ1-1	NA	TRBV28	CASRTSKRANTEAFF	TGTGCCAGCCGTACCTCTAAAAGAGCGAACACTGAAGCTTTCTTT
TRBD1	TRBJ2-1	NA	TRBV5-1	CASSWGQGAVNEQFF	TGCGCCAGCAGCTGGGGACAGGGGGCAGTCAATGAGCAGTTCTTC
NA	TRBJ2-7	NA	TRBV3-1/TRBV3-2	CASSQFTVSYEQYF	TGTGCCAGCAGCCAGTTTACAGTTTCCTACGAGCAGTACTTC
NA	TRBJ2-7	few	TRBV28	CASSSPGGRSYEQYF	TGTGCCAGCAGTTCCCCAGGGGGGCGAAGCTACGAGCAGTACTTC
NA	TRBJ2-6	NA	TRBV5-1	CASSLGGPGANVLTF	TGCGCCAGCAGCTTGGGGGGGCCCGGGGCCAACGTCCTGACTTTC
NA	TRBJ2-4	NA	TRBV4-3	CASSEGGLAKNIQYF	TGCGCCAGCAGCGAAGGGGGGCTAGCCAAAAACATTCAGTACTTC
TRBD1	TRBJ1-6	NA	TRBV7-6	CASSLANRGVNSPLHF	TGTGCCAGCAGCTTAGCGAACAGGGGTGTTAATTCACCCCTCCACTTT
TRBD1	TRBJ2-3	NA	TRBV28	CASSSPGTGAADTQYF	TGTGCCAGCAGTTCCCCCGGGACAGGGGCTGCAGATACGCAGTATTTT
TRBD1	TRBJ1-1	NA	TRBV7-3	CASSPGTGGGETEAFF	TGTGCCAGCAGCCCCGGGACAGGGGGCGGCGAAACTGAAGCTTTCTTT
NA	TRBJ2-1	NA	TRBV7-9	CASSLGNTDYSYNEQFF	TGTGCCAGCAGCTTGGGGAATACGGACTACTCCTACAATGAGCAGTTCTTC
TRBD2	TRBJ2-1	NA	TRBV11-2	CASSLYAGGQGEQFF	TGTGCCAGCAGCTTATACGCGGGAGGGCAGGGTGAGCAGTTCTTC
TRBD2	TRBJ2-2	NA	TRBV5-8	CASSLGLAGPTGELFF	TGTGCCAGCAGCTTGGGACTAGCGGGACCCACCGGGGAGCTGTTTTTT
NA	TRBJ2-3	NA	TRBV29-1	CSVDSVARRTDTQYF	TGCAGCGTTGATTCGGTAGCGAGGAGGACAGATACGCAGTATTTT
NA	TRBJ2-7	few	TRBV9	CASSGGLLTGGEQYF	TGTGCCAGCAGCGGGGGACTATTAACAGGGGGCGAGCAGTACTTC
NA	TRBJ2-7	NA	TRBV7-2	CASSFDNYEQYF	TGTGCCAGCAGCTTTGACAACTACGAGCAGTACTTC
TRBD2	TRBJ2-7	NA	TRBV18	CASSPPAGTTYEQYF	TGTGCCAGCTCACCACCAGCGGGAACTACCTACGAGCAGTACTTC
TRBD1	TRBJ1-1	NA	TRBV4-3	CASSQAGTGVFGTEAFF	TGCGCCAGCAGCCAAGCCGGGACAGGGGTTTTTGGCACTGAAGCTTTCTTT
TRBD1	TRBJ2-7	NA	TRBV6-5	CASRPQGAYEQYF	TGTGCCAGCAGACCGCAGGGGGCCTACGAGCAGTACTTC
TRBD1	TRBJ1-4	NA	TRBV5-1	CASSPGTGGPDEKLFF	TGCGCCAGCAGCCCTGGGACAGGGGGACCGGATGAAAAACTGTTTTTT
NA	TRBJ2-3	once	TRBV5-1	CASSLPGDTQYF	TGCGCCAGCAGCTTACCGGGAGATACGCAGTATTTT
NA	TRBJ1-2	NA	TRBV5-1	CASSLISAGDSYGYTF	TGCGCCAGCAGCTTAATCAGCGCAGGGGATTCATATGGCTACACCTTC
TRBD1	TRBJ2-7	NA	TRBV3-1/TRBV3-2	CASSGTEVSEQYF	TGTGCCAGCTCCGGGACAGAAGTTTCCGAGCAGTACTTC
NA	TRBJ2-7	NA	TRBV27	CASSHGRGGTYEQYF	TGTGCCAGCAGCCACGGTCGGGGAGGAACCTACGAGCAGTACTTC
NA	TRBJ1-6	NA	TRBV12-1	CASSRGVNSPLHF	TGTGCCAGCAGTCGTGGAGTGAATTCACCCCTCCACTTT
NA	TRBJ2-7	NA	TRBV29-1	CSVEKGRGISHEQYF	TGCAGCGTTGAAAAGGGTAGGGGGATTAGCCACGAGCAGTACTTC
TRBD2	TRBJ2-7	NA	TRBV28	CASSLQREGTYEQYF	TGTGCCAGCAGTCTCCAGCGGGAGGGCACGTACGAGCAGTACTTC
TRBD2	TRBJ2-3	NA	TRBV9	CASSLSLAGASSDTQYF	TGTGCCAGCAGTCTCTCTCTAGCGGGAGCTTCGTCCGATACGCAGTATTTT